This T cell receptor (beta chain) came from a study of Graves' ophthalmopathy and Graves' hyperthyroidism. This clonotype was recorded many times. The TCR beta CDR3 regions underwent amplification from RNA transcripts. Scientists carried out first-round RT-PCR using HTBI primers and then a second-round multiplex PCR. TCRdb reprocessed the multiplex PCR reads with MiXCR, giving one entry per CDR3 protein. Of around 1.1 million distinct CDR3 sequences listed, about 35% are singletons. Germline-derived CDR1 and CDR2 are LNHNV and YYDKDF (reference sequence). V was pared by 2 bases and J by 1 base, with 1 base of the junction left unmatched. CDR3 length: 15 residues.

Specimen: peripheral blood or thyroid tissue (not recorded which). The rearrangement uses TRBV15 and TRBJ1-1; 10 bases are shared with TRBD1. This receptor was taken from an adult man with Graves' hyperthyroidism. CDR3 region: CATSRRTGGNTEAFF. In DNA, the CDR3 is TGTGCCACCAGCAGAAGGACAGGGGGGAACACTGAAGCTTTCTTT.